The 10 T cell receptor beta chains in this list originate from one sample, sequenced in a study of PD-L1 blockade in urothelial cancer. Time point meaning: pretreatment peripheral blood. The assay was immunoSEQ multiplex PCR, and TCRdb's table has in-frame clones only and misses some. The profile shows around 71,000 clones, around four fifths of them singletons. The starting material was PBMCs, obtained around atezolizumab (anti-PD-L1) treatment. The source is a man aged 35-49 years with urothelial cancer.

The chain carries TRBV19 and TRBJ2-7; 7 bases fit TRBD1. The J segment lost 5 bases and the V segment lost 3 bases, leaving 10 bases of the junction unmatched. Germline CDR1 and CDR2: LNHDA and SQIVND (reference sequence). The CDR3 spans 15 residues. Here the CDR3 reads CASSIRGQTIHEQYF. As DNA, the CDR3 is TGTGCCAGTAGTATCCGGGGACAGACTATACACGAGCAGTACTTC.

Notes on this clone: The sample holds other DNA sequences that translate to the same CDR3. This sequence joins TRBV6-5 and TRBJ1-3; possible D gene TRBD1, 5 bases. V was trimmed by 8 bases and J by 0 bases, leaving 8 bases between them. This CDR3 contains 13 residues. The germline CDR1 and CDR2 sequences are MNHEY and SVGAGI. CDR3 DNA sequence: TGTGCCAGCTCTAGGGGCTCTGGAAACACCATATATTTT. Its protein is CASSRGSGNTIYF.

This chain joins TRBV28 and TRBJ1-1; 7 positions agree with TRBD1. The CDR3 consists of 17 residues. CDR1 MDHEN and CDR2 SYDVKM come from the germline V gene. The V gene end was trimmed by 2 bases and the J gene end by 0 bases; junction bases not matched to a gene: 9. This chain's CDR3 is CASSLPSTGSMNTEAFF. DNA for the CDR3: TGTGCCAGCAGTTTACCCTCGACAGGGTCAATGAACACTGAAGCTTTCTTT.

The chain carries TRBV6-1 and TRBJ2-1, with D possibly TRBD2 on 6 matching bases. With 8 bases removed from V and 4 bases from J, the gap between germline ends came to 12 bases. The CDR3 contains 13 residues. Germline CDR1 is MNHNS and CDR2 is SASEGT. The CDR3 nucleotides are TGTGCCAGCCACGGGGGACCGTACAATGAGCAGTTCTTC. Translated: CASHGGPYNEQFF.

The chain has TRBV7-8 and TRBJ1-5; 7 bases line up with TRBD1. J lost 2 bases, V lost 7 bases, and 17 bases had no gene match. CDR1 and CDR2 from the germline V gene are SGHVS and FQNEAQ. The CDR3 is made up of 18 amino acids. DNA for the CDR3: TGTGCCAGCACCACGAACGTCGTCGACAGGGAAGGCAATCAGCCCCAGCATTTT. Amino acids: CASTTNVVDREGNQPQHF.

The chain is built from TRBV9 and TRBJ2-2; TRBD2 matches at 8 bases. The CDR3 sequence is 15 residues long. The J segment lost 5 bases and the V segment lost 3 bases, leaving 6 bases of the junction unmatched. Per the germline V gene, CDR1 is SGDLS and CDR2 is YYNGEE. This chain's CDR3 is CASSGAGGWTGELFF. The CDR3 DNA sequence: TGTGCCAGCAGCGGGGCGGGAGGTTGGACCGGGGAGCTGTTTTTT.

The J gene is TRBJ2-7, the V gene TRBV10-3, with 8 bases aligning to TRBD1. Germline trimming cut 0 bases from V and 2 bases from J; bases unmatched to any gene: 9. Germline CDR1 ENHRY, CDR2 SYGVKD. The CDR3 totals 17 residues. The CDR3 DNA reads TGTGCCATCAGTGAGTCGAGACAGGGGACAAAGCCCTACGAGCAGTACTTC. It codes for CAISESRQGTKPYEQYF.

The J gene is TRBJ2-3, the V gene TRBV28; possibly TRBD2 for D (6 bases). The germline V and J ends were trimmed by 6 bases and 6 bases, with 10 bases remaining between them. Germline loops: CDR1 MDHEN, CDR2 SYDVKM. The CDR3 has 12 amino acids. CDR3 region: CASSRDSDTQYF. The DNA for the CDR3 is TGTGCCAGCAGCCGGGACTCGGATACGCAGTATTTT.

V usage is TRBV5-4 and J usage is TRBJ2-1; weak D call: TRBD2 (6 bases). Germline CDR1 SGHNT, CDR2 YYREEE (reference sequence). Trimming stripped 0 bases from V and 5 bases from J, with 9 bases between. This CDR3 region has 14 residues. For the CDR3, the DNA is TGTGCCAGCAGCTTGGATCTAGCGAACAATGAGCAGTTCTTC. Its translation is CASSLDLANNEQFF.

CDR3 amino acids: CASSATSGYEQYF. Here the CDR3 DNA reads TGTGCCAGCAGCGCGACTAGCGGCTACGAGCAGTACTTC. The chain combines TRBV7-3 with TRBJ2-7; TRBD2 agrees at 9 bases. V dropped 5 bases and J dropped 3; count of bases not matched to a gene: 2. The CDR3 runs to 13 residues. Germline CDR1 SGHTA, CDR2 FQGTGA.